The sequence of this TCR beta chain was determined in a study of shared clonotypes between healthy human individuals. Germline V gene data show CDR1 as MGHRA and CDR2 as YSYEKL. CDR3 size: 15 residues. Trimming shortened V by 4 bases and J by 0 bases, and 12 bases separated the two germline ends. The assay was immunoSEQ multiplex PCR, and TCRdb's table has in-frame clones only and misses some. The top ten hold 1.2% of the sample, which has some 2 million clones, around 96% seen once. CD8 cells classed as naive were CD45RO-negative and positively selected for CCR7, excluding terminally differentiated effector memory CD45RA+ cells.

J is TRBJ1-1 and V is TRBV4-1, with no clear D. The sequence was collected from a man between 18 and 35 years old in good health. The specimen was naive CD8+ T cells sorted from blood. The CDR3 reads CASSLAGYMNTEAFF. DNA of the CDR3: TGCGCCAGCAGCCTAGCCGGGTACATGAACACTGAAGCTTTCTTT.